The entry below describes one T cell receptor beta chain. The ends were cut back, 1 base at V and 2 bases at J, with 12 bases in the middle. The CDR3 sequence is 15 residues long. Germline CDR1 and CDR2: SGHVS and FNYEAQ. Time point: pretreatment peripheral blood. The table came from immunoSEQ multiplex PCR; TCRdb's copy has only in-frame clones and leaves some out. The sample contains 90,000 or so clones, around 89% of which appear only once. The data derive from a study of PD-L1 blockade in urothelial cancer. Looking at the study overall: Investigators checked blood 3 weeks (second dose) and 6 weeks after treatment start. T cell content in blood samples showed a median of 141,255.

The sample was PBMCs, taken around atezolizumab (anti-PD-L1) treatment. This chain joins TRBV7-6 and TRBJ2-7; tentatively, D is TRBD2 (7 bases). The TCR sequence derives from a man in his sixties with urothelial cancer. CDR3 region: CASSLDMGGPYEQYF. In nucleotides, the CDR3 is TGTGCCAGCAGCTTAGACATGGGGGGGCCCTACGAGCAGTACTTC.